The TCR beta chain described here comes from a study of blood T cell repertoires in COVID-19. Study overall: PBMCs, B-cell-depleted T cells, or T cells were the source of the cDNA or gDNA that made up the material.

This clone is a singleton in its sample. Under the authors' procedure: For nucleated cells, counts were estimated from reference gene primer amplification. Some clones are missing from TCRdb's copy, which holds only in-frame ones; the method was immunoSEQ multiplex PCR. V, J and clone size are those of that table, while D and trimming were read from the DNA. The repertoire holds roughly 210,000 clones, with about 85% as singletons. Seattle patients were enrolled while actively infected and followed longitudinally. The CDR3 is made up of 20 amino acids. V dropped 0 bases and J dropped 5 bases, with 29 bases sitting between them. In germline, CDR1 is SGHDN, CDR2 FVKESK.

This TCR was recovered from a woman aged 80 or over with COVID-19, enrolled during active disease. Source material: peripheral blood. The chain is built from TRBV14 and TRBJ2-7; D might be TRBD1 (5 bases). For the CDR3, the DNA is TGTGCCAGCAGCCAAGAAGGATTATATCGCGGACACGGAGAATGCGACGAGCAGTACGTC. Residues: CASSQEGLYRGHGECDEQYV.